This T cell receptor beta chain derives from a study of blood T cell repertoires in COVID-19. V was trimmed by 3 bases and J by 0 bases, leaving 8 bases between them. The germline CDR1 and CDR2 sequences are MNHEY and SVGAGI. The CDR3 is 14 amino acids. Sequencing was performed with immunoSEQ multiplex PCR; in TCRdb, only in-frame clones are kept and a portion is missing. The top ten clones hold approximately 10% of a sample with 200,000 to 250,000 clones, around 90% of them seen once. The chain uses TRBV6-5 and TRBJ1-2, with no clear D. Sequencing was carried out using PBMCs or T cells enriched from blood (not recorded which). The clonotype was recovered from a man younger than 40 who had recovered from COVID-19. The CDR3 DNA is TGTGCCAGCAGTTATAAGGGAGCTAACTATGGCTACACCTTC. Translated: CASSYKGANYGYTF.